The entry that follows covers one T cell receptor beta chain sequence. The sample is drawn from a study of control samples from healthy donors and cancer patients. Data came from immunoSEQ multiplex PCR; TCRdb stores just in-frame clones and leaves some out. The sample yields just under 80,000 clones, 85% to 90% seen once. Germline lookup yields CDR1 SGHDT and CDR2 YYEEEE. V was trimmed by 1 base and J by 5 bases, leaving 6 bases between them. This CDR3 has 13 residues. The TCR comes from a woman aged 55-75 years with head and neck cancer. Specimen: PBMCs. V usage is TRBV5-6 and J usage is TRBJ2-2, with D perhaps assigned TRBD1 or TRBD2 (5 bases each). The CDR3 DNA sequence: TGTGCCAGCAGCTTGTGGGGGACCGGGGAGCTGTTTTTT. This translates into CASSLWGTGELFF.